These 12 T cell receptor beta chains were all obtained from the same sample, sequenced in a study of shared clonotypes between healthy human individuals. Profiling relied on immunoSEQ multiplex PCR, and the TCRdb table lists in-frame clones only, not all of them. In the table there are about 980,000 clones, approximately 80% of which are singletons. Sequences were obtained from memory CD4+ T cells sorted from blood. Subset in this sample: CD45RA-negative fraction. Receptor source: a man aged 18 to 29 in good health.

The V gene is TRBV4-1, the J gene TRBJ2-2; 7 bases fit TRBD2. The germline CDR1 and CDR2 sequences are MGHRA and YSYEKL. V lost 5 bases to trimming and J lost 4 bases; unmatched junction nucleotides: 7. The CDR3 is 15 residues long. The DNA of the CDR3 is TGCGCCAGCAGCGGGAGGGGTAGGGGCACCGGGGAGCTGTTTTTT. Translating it yields CASSGRGRGTGELFF.

The chain combines TRBV2 with TRBJ2-2, with 7 bases fitting TRBD1. V was clipped by 2 bases and J by 8 bases; unmatched bases: 8. This CDR3 contains 15 residues. Per the germline V gene, CDR1 is SNHLY and CDR2 is FYNNEI. CDR3 loop: CASSESHRGSGELFF. The CDR3 DNA follows: TGTGCCAGCAGTGAATCCCACAGGGGTTCAGGGGAGCTGTTTTTT. Using reference TRBV2 and TRBJ2-2 for the parts outside the CDR3, the full variable domain is EPEVTQTPSHQVTQMGQEVILRCVPISNHLYFYWYRQILGQKVEFLVSFYNNEISEKSEIFDDQFSVERPDGSNFTLKIRSTKLEDSAMYFCASSESHRGSGELFFGEGSRLTVL.

The gene calls are TRBV6-1 and TRBJ2-4; 8 positions match TRBD2. Germline V lookup: CDR1 MNHNS, CDR2 SASEGT. The V and J ends lost 7 bases and 0 bases, in that order; junction bases with no gene match: 5. The CDR3 length is 15 residues. The CDR3 DNA is TGTGCCAGCAATGTGGCGGGGGGAGCCAAAAACATTCAGTACTTC. Translating gives CASNVAGGAKNIQYF.

Of note for this clone: The same CDR3 arises from other DNA sequences in this sample as well. The V and J genes are TRBV30 and TRBJ2-7, with TRBD2 as a possible D gene (6 bases). Trimming removed 3 bases at V and 0 bases at J, with 12 bases between. Looked up from germline, CDR1 is GTSNPN and CDR2 is SVGIG (reference sequence). The CDR3 extends over 14 amino acids. The CDR3 DNA sequence: TGTGCCTGGAGCCCCTCGGGAGTCTCCTACGAGCAGTACTTC. This codes for CAWSPSGVSYEQYF. Supplemented by reference TRBV30 and TRBJ2-7, the full variable domain reads SQTIHQWPATLVQPVGSPLSLECTVEGTSNPNLYWYRQAAGRGLQLLFYSVGIGQISSEVPQNLSASRPQDRQFILSSKKLLLSDSGFYLCAWSPSGVSYEQYFGPGTRLTVT.

This chain joins TRBV28 and TRBJ2-7; 8 bases are a match to TRBD2. The V gene end was trimmed by 1 base and the J gene end by 7 bases; junction bases not matched to a gene: 6. This CDR3 region has 14 residues. The germline V gene encodes CDR1 MDHEN and CDR2 SYDVKM. This CDR3 reads CASSLSAGAREQYF. The CDR3 nucleotides are TGTGCCAGCAGTTTATCAGCGGGGGCGAGGGAGCAGTACTTC.

The V gene is TRBV7-9, the J gene TRBJ2-5; D possibly corresponds to TRBD2 (5 bases). The J call may be faulty, since TRBJ2-7 better matches the DNA end. The germline CDR1 and CDR2 sequences are SEHNR and FQNEAQ (reference sequence). This CDR3 contains 15 residues. In DNA, the CDR3 is TGTGCCAGCAGCAGTAAACGGGCGACTAACTACGAGCAGTACTTC. Protein product: CASSSKRATNYEQYF.

The chain employs TRBV5-4 and TRBJ2-3; 8 bases map to TRBD2. The CDR3 runs to 16 residues. Losses at the gene ends were 4 bases for V and 3 bases for J; bases not matched to a gene: 10. CDR1 SGHNT and CDR2 YYREEE come from the germline V gene (reference sequence). The CDR3: CASSRSAGGGTDTQYF. The CDR3 coding sequence is TGTGCCAGCAGCCGGTCGGCGGGAGGTGGGACAGATACGCAGTATTTT.

The chain joins TRBV6-5 to TRBJ1-1; TRBD1 matches at 7 bases. Germline CDR1 and CDR2: MNHEY and SVGAGI. CDR3 size: 11 residues. The junction had 3 bases not matched to a gene; V was cut back by 6 bases and J by 8 bases. The CDR3 spells CASSMTGEAFF. The CDR3 DNA reads as TGTGCCAGCAGCATGACAGGGGAAGCTTTCTTT.

This clone was observed a few times. This chain uses TRBV5-6 with TRBJ1-5; the D is unclear. The germline V gene has CDR1 SGHDT and CDR2 YYEEEE. CDR3 length: 15 amino acids. V lost 2 bases and J lost 4, with 13 bases in between. CDR3 sequence (DNA): TGTGCCAGCAGCTTCTCGCCCGACGGGAATCAGCCCCAGCATTTT. Translating it yields CASSFSPDGNQPQHF.

This CDR3 is CASSPRGQVIQETQYF. In DNA form, the CDR3 reads TGCGCCAGCAGCCCCCGAGGACAGGTGATCCAAGAGACCCAGTACTTC. The V and J genes are TRBV4-1 and TRBJ2-5, with 7 nucleotides matching TRBD1. The CDR3 has 16 amino acids. V trimming: 4 bases; J trimming: 1 base; junction bases outside the gene matches: 9. Germline-derived CDR1 and CDR2 are MGHRA and YSYEKL.

The DNA for the CDR3 is TGTGCCAGTACAGGGTATAGCAATCAGCCCCAGCATTTT. Its protein is CASTGYSNQPQHF. The chain uses TRBV2 and TRBJ1-5; D is perhaps TRBD1 (6 bases). In germline, CDR1 is SNHLY, CDR2 FYNNEI. The length of the CDR3 is 13 residues. The V and J ends lost 9 bases and 0 bases respectively, with 9 bases between them. Based on the CDR3 plus reference TRBV2 and TRBJ1-5, the full variable domain is EPEVTQTPSHQVTQMGQEVILRCVPISNHLYFYWYRQILGQKVEFLVSFYNNEISEKSEIFDDQFSVERPDGSNFTLKIRSTKLEDSAMYFCASTGYSNQPQHFGDGTRLSIL.

The chain is built from TRBV6-5 and TRBJ2-3; perhaps TRBD2 as D (6 bases). Trimming left V 7 bases short and J 4 bases short, with 12 bases between. The CDR3 contains 13 residues. Germline values: CDR1 MNHEY, CDR2 SVGAGI. CDR3 protein: CASTGGVPDTQYF. For the CDR3, the DNA is TGTGCCAGCACGGGCGGGGTCCCAGATACGCAGTATTTT.